This TCR beta chain was observed in a study of CD8 T cells in Susac syndrome. Study-level results: Within total CD8+ repertoires, under 20 Susac-specific public clones were found, and within CD8+ TEMRA repertoires, 4 or 5.

In the case of this clonotype: Antigen: not known.

The length of the CDR3 is 14 residues. V gave up 4 bases and J gave up 2 bases, with 12 bases separating them. From germline, CDR1 is LGHNA and CDR2 YNFKEQ. When the RNA was reverse transcribed, random hexamers were used with an input of roughly 0.5 to 1 ug. A single record per CDR3 protein comes from TCRdb applying MiXCR to the immunoSEQ multiplex PCR reads. This sample has 100,000 to 150,000 distinct CDR3 sequences, with around 94% found just once. The sequence was obtained from a human donor with Susac syndrome. The sequenced sample consisted of CD8+ T cells from PBMCs. The rearrangement uses TRBV4-2 and TRBJ2-7; D remains ambiguous. The CDR3 region is CASSPALAAYEQYF. CDR3 DNA: TGTGCCAGCAGCCCTGCGTTGGCGGCCTACGAGCAGTACTTC.